Included here is one T cell receptor (beta chain) sequence, with context. This clonotype was observed many times. The antigen it recognizes is unknown. The input lacks base qualities; no much larger clone sits a single base away. This specimen comes from a study of neurological immune-mediated disorders (dated by TCRdb to the late 2010s). Looking at the study overall: Among the approximately 34 multiple sclerosis patients, relapsing-remitting MS accounted for about 31 and secondary progressive MS accounted for 3. The study compared peripheral blood TCR-beta repertoires of HTLV-I-associated myelopathy (HAM/TSP) patients, multiple sclerosis patients and healthy controls using UMI-based sequencing. Alongside PBMC samples, the set of about 97 TCR-beta libraries contained longitudinal samples, technical triplicates, and paired CD4+ and CD8+ T-cell subsets that had been sorted. The cohort comprised 68 subjects: roughly 15 HAM/TSP patients, approximately 34 multiple sclerosis patients and around 20 healthy controls. Points the paper makes about the study in general: TCR clonal expansion was highest in HAM/TSP patients and lowest in MS patients, with MS patients falling below even healthy controls. In phylogenetic analysis, the repertoires of 18 of 34 MS patients grouped into a cluster of related CDR3 sequences, which suggests a possible signature at the repertoire level. The MS cluster showed no association with clinical or MRI features, and the authors stated that larger cohorts are needed. No identical CDR3 amino acid sequences were found to be shared among expanded clones across subjects, suggesting that TCR-beta repertoires were private in all groups.

Libraries from unsorted PBMCs were made from 2 million PBMCs kept in RNAlater at -80 degrees C until RNA extraction. The multiple sclerosis patients were enrolled in a US clinical protocol that used magnetic resonance imaging to evaluate disease progression. Peripheral blood was subjected to Ficoll-Hypaque density gradient centrifugation to isolate PBMCs, which were then cryopreserved in liquid nitrogen. The CDR3 spans 16 residues, from the cysteine through the phenylalanine. Only CDR3 DNA remains: 48 bases, in frame from the first base. V loses 0 bases of germline sequence and J loses 5 bases, and the interval between the two ends is 13 bases. The germline V gene (reference sequence) sets CDR1 to LNHNV and CDR2 to YYDKDF. cDNA was synthesized by template-switch 5'RACE using a primer with a 10-nucleotide random unique molecular identifier that tagged each TCR transcript. Every sequencing run yielded over 190 million TCR-beta sequences covering 15-18 subjects. The RNeasy kit was used to extract total RNA. TCR-beta VDJ regions were amplified with primers for the TCR constant region and the 5'RACE anchor, using the KAPA Real-time Library Amplification kit. Sample indexes and Illumina adaptors were added in a first PCR, after which library yield was increased in a second PCR. After purification with Ampure beads, the TCR product of roughly 650 bp was size-selected on a 2% E-gel SizeSelection system. Before pooling, libraries had their quality checked on a Bioanalyzer, their concentration measured with Qubit, and their quantity determined with the Kapa Library Quantification kit. An Illumina HiSeq 2500 sequenced the libraries paired-end 2 x 150 bp. To increase sequence diversity, roughly 24-32% phiX was spiked into each library pool. On the study's bioinformatics: Quality-filtered reads were processed with the UMI-based MiGEC pipeline, which removed over 90% of raw TCR sequences during error correction. IMGT germline references were used for aligning VDJ genes, and each clonotype was defined as a unique CDR3 amino acid sequence together with its V-J genes. VDJtools evaluated clonal expansion, Shannon diversity and CDR3 relatedness (CalcPairwiseDistances, ClusterSamples); CLCbio workbench built phylogenetic trees. Expanded clones were defined as having at least 8 unique UMIs, based on coefficient-of-variation modelling across technical triplicates. TCRdb reprocessed the public reads (quality trimming at Q25 with fastp, clone calling with MiXCR) and kept in-frame beta chains. Duplicate CDR3 protein sequences are folded into a single record with the most common DNA and genes. These V and J calls rely on TCRdb rather than the paper's analysis. Across this sample there are around 64,000 distinct CDR3 sequences, with more than 3% seen only once. Clones ranked in the top ten supply 4.5% to 6.5% of the sample.

The material sequenced was PBMCs. This sequence uses TRBV15 and TRBJ1-4; the D gene identity is not certain. The origin of this receptor is a woman in her forties or fifties with multiple sclerosis. The sequenced DNA: TGTGCCACCAGCAGAGAGCTCGCAGGAACGAATGAAAAACTGTTTTTT. Protein translation: CATSRELAGTNEKLFF.